These T cell receptor beta chains were read from a single sample in a study of CXCR3-negative and CXCR3-positive naive CD8 T cells. TCRdb re-called the 5' RACE reads; one entry per CDR3 protein, DNA not given. This sample's clone table lists under 85,000 distinct CDR3 sequences. Sequenced input: naive CXCR3- CD8+ T cells from blood. These receptors came from a human donor in good health. Some clones in this sample may be carry-over from other donors' samples. Each CDR3 is given with its conserved first and last residue.

TRBV7-6	TRBJ2-5	CASSPLWEGVETQYF
TRBV7-2	TRBJ2-6	CASSLWDPGANVLTF
TRBV29-1	TRBJ2-1	CSVLNWTEREQFF
TRBV6-2/TRBV6-3	TRBJ2-1	CASSYSGVSSYNEQFF
TRBV7-2	TRBJ2-7	CASSSRLDYEQYF
TRBV29-1	TRBJ2-2	CSVVDYNTGELFF
TRBV29-1	TRBJ2-1	CSVAPNPSGTSGYNEQFF
TRBV29-1	TRBJ2-1	CSVEERDRGPYNEQFF
TRBV3-1	TRBJ2-7	CASSPQHRPSSYEQYF
TRBV10-2	TRBJ1-3	CASIGRDSGNTIYF
TRBV29-1	TRBJ2-7	CSVEKDSSGREQYF
TRBV7-6	TRBJ1-5	CASSLGRWQSNQPQHF
TRBV29-1	TRBJ1-5	CSARTGVFQWPQHF
TRBV27	TRBJ2-5	CASSFRGQETQYF